The 7 T cell receptor beta chains listed next were all sequenced from one sample in a study of blood T cell repertoires in COVID-19. The repertoire was sequenced with immunoSEQ multiplex PCR; TCRdb's copy has only in-frame clones and lacks some. The data contain some 200,000 clones, roughly 82% of them singletons. The sample was PBMCs or T cells enriched from blood (not recorded which). The receptors shown here come from a woman in her sixties or seventies with acute COVID-19.

CDR3 in amino acids: CASSVVASGSDEQFF. In DNA, the CDR3 is TGTGCCAGCAGCGTAGTGGCTAGCGGGAGCGATGAGCAGTTCTTC. V and J are TRBV9 and TRBJ2-1, with 10 bases identical to TRBD2. CDR1 and CDR2 (germline): SGDLS, YYNGEE. Trimming took 0 bases from V and 8 from J; bases not matched to a gene: 5. The CDR3 runs to 15 residues.

The rearrangement joins TRBV7-9 to TRBJ2-2, with D maybe TRBD1 (5 bases). This CDR3 spans 16 amino acids. Trimming left V 5 bases short and J 5 bases short, with 18 bases between. Germline lookup yields CDR1 SEHNR and CDR2 FQNEAQ (reference sequence). The CDR3 bases are TGTGCCAGCAGCCCGTCTCAGGGTACTCGGACCGGGGAGCTGTTTTTT. Its translation is CASSPSQGTRTGELFF.

The CDR3 loop reads CASYSGVEYGYTF. The CDR3 DNA reads as TGTGCCAGCTACTCGGGGGTCGAATATGGCTACACCTTC. The chain employs TRBV6-5 and TRBJ1-2, with TRBD1 as a possible D gene (5 bases). Between the trimmed V and J ends, which lost 8 bases and 5 bases, there was a span of 15 bases. The CDR3 consists of 13 residues. Looked up from germline, CDR1 is MNHEY and CDR2 is SVGAGI.

V usage is TRBV6-5 and J usage is TRBJ1-6; 8 bases align to TRBD1. The CDR3 runs to 14 residues. The J segment lost 7 bases and the V segment lost 8 bases, leaving 7 bases of the junction unmatched. The germline gives CDR1 MNHEY, CDR2 SVGAGI. The CDR3 region has the DNA TGTGCCAGCTCTGAGGCAGGGGGCAATTCACCCCTCCACTTT. Protein sequence: CASSEAGGNSPLHF.

The V gene is TRBV4-3, the J gene TRBJ2-2, with TRBD1 as a possible D gene (5 bases). Per germline, CDR1 LGHNA and CDR2 YSLEER. CDR3 length: 18 amino acids. V was pared by 0 bases and J by 7 bases, with 21 bases between. The CDR3, as DNA: TGCGCCAGCAGCCAAGAGGTTCAGGGCAGGTTACTGAGCGGGGAGCTGTTTTTT. This encodes CASSQEVQGRLLSGELFF.

J is TRBJ1-4 and V is TRBV10-3, with a possible D match to TRBD1 (5 bases). Trimming removed 2 bases at V and 2 bases at J, with 9 bases between. The CDR3 extends over 15 amino acids. CDR1 is ENHRY, CDR2 SYGVKD, per germline. The CDR3 DNA reads as TGTGCCATCAGTGAGAGGGGAACGACTAATGAAAAACTGTTTTTT. Translated, it gives CAISERGTTNEKLFF.

The gene calls are TRBV7-2 and TRBJ2-7; D gene uncertain. Trimming pared 4 bases from V and 2 bases from J, leaving 12 bases between. The germline V gene encodes CDR1 SGHTA and CDR2 FQGNSA. This CDR3 is built from 14 residues. This CDR3 reads CASSSRIPPYEQYF. The CDR3 nucleotides read TGTGCCAGCAGCTCTAGAATTCCACCCTACGAGCAGTACTTC.